This TCR beta chain comes out of a study of shared clonotypes between healthy human individuals. Germline assignment: CDR1 MNHEY and CDR2 SVGAGI. The ends were cut back, 4 bases at V and 10 bases at J, with 8 bases in the middle. This CDR3 contains 12 residues. The protocol was immunoSEQ multiplex PCR, while the TCRdb copy is restricted to in-frame clones and leaves out a portion. The sample comprises about 2,500,000 clones, approximately 90% of which are singletons, and over 0.12% rests with the top ten. The J gene is TRBJ1-6, the V gene TRBV6-5; D call uncertain. This TCR was recovered from a man aged 18 to 35 in good health. The sequencing sample was made of naive CD4+ T cells sorted from blood. Subset denoted: CD45RA+ positively selected. The CDR3 bases are TGTGCCAGCAGTTTCCGATCCTCACCCCTCCACTTT. Encoded protein: CASSFRSSPLHF.